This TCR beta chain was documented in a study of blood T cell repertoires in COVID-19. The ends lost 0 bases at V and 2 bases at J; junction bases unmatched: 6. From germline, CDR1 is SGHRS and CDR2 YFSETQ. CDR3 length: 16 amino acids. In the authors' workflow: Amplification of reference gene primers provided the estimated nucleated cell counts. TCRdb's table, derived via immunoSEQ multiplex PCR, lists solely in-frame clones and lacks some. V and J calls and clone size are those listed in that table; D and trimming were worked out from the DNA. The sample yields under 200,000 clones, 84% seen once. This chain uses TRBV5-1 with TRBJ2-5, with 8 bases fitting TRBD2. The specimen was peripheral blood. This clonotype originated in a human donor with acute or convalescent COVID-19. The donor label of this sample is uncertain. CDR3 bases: TGCGCCAGCAGCTTGGGGGTGCGCGGGGGGCAAGAGACCCAGTACTTC. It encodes CASSLGVRGGQETQYF.